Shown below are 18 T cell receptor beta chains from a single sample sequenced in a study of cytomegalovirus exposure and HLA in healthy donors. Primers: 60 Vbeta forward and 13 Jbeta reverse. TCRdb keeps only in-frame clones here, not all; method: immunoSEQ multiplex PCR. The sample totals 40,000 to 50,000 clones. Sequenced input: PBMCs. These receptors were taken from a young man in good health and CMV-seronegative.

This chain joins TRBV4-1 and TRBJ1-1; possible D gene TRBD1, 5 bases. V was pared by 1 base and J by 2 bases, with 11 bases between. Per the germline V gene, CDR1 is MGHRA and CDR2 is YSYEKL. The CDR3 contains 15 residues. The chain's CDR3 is CASSQVIQGNTEAFF. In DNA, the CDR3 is TGCGCCAGCAGCCAAGTCATTCAGGGTAACACTGAAGCTTTCTTT.

The CDR3 protein is CAWSVGGFRDQPQHF. The CDR3 DNA is TGTGCCTGGAGTGTAGGAGGGTTTCGGGATCAGCCCCAGCATTTT. V and J are TRBV30 and TRBJ1-5; no clear D gene. The CDR3 sequence is 15 residues long. CDR1 is GTSNPN and CDR2 is SVGIG in the germline V gene (reference sequence). Trimming stripped 0 bases from V and 5 bases from J, with 14 bases between. The full variable domain, its missing parts supplied by reference TRBV30 and TRBJ1-5, is SQTIHQWPATLVQPVGSPLSLECTVEGTSNPNLYWYRQAAGRGLQLLFYSVGIGQISSEVPQNLSASRPQDRQFILSSKKLLLSDSGFYLCAWSVGGFRDQPQHFGDGTRLSIL.

CDR3 amino acids: CASSLGLSGELFF. CDR3 nucleotide sequence: TGTGCCAGCAGCTTAGGACTGTCCGGGGAGCTGTTTTTT. This chain uses TRBV11-2 with TRBJ2-2, with D uncertain. V dropped 1 base and J dropped 6 bases, with 6 bases sitting between them. The germline V gene has CDR1 SGHAT and CDR2 FQNNGV. The CDR3 is made up of 13 amino acids. The variable domain in full, with the rest retrieved from reference TRBV11-2 and TRBJ2-2, is EAGVAQSPRYKIIEKRQSVAFWCNPISGHATLYWYQQILGQGPKLLIQFQNNGVVDDSQLPKDRFSAERLKGVDSTLKIQPAKLEDSAVYLCASSLGLSGELFFGEGSRLTVL.

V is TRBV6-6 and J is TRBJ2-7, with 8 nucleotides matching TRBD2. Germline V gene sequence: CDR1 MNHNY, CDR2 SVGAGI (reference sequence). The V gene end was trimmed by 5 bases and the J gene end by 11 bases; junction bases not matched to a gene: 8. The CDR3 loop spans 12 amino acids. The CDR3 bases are TGTGCCAGCAGTCTGGAAGGCGGGGGGAAGTACTTC. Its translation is CASSLEGGGKYF.

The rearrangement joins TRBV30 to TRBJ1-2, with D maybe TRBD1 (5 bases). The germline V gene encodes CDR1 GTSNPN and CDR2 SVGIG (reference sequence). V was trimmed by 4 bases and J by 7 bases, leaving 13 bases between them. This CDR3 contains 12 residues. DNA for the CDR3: TGTGCCTGGAATCAGGGCCTGGGTGGCTACACCTTC. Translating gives CAWNQGLGGYTF.

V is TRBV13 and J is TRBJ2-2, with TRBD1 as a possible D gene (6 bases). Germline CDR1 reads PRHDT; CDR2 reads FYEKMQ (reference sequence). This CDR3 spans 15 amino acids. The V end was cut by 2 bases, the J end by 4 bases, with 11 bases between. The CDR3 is CASSLQGLLTGELFF. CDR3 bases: TGTGCCAGCAGCTTACAGGGGCTCCTCACCGGGGAGCTGTTTTTT. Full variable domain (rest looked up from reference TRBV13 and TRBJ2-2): AAGVIQSPRHLIKEKRETATLKCYPIPRHDTVYWYQQGPGQDPQFLISFYEKMQSDKGSIPDRFSAQQFSDYHSELNMSSLELGDSALYFCASSLQGLLTGELFFGEGSRLTVL.

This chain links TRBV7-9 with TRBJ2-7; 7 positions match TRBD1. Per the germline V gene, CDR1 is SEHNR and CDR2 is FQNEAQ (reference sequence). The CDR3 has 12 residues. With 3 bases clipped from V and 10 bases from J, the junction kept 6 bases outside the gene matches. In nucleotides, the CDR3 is TGTGCCAGCAGCTTGCCCGACAGGGAACAGTACTTC. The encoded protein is CASSLPDREQYF.

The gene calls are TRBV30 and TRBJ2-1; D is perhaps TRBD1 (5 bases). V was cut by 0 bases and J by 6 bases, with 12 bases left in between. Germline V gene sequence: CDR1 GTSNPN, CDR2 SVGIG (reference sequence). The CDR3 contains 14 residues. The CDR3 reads CAWSVSWQGNEQFF. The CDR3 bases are TGTGCCTGGAGTGTGTCCTGGCAGGGCAATGAGCAGTTCTTC. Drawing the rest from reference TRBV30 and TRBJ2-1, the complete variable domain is SQTIHQWPATLVQPVGSPLSLECTVEGTSNPNLYWYRQAAGRGLQLLFYSVGIGQISSEVPQNLSASRPQDRQFILSSKKLLLSDSGFYLCAWSVSWQGNEQFFGPGTRLTVL.

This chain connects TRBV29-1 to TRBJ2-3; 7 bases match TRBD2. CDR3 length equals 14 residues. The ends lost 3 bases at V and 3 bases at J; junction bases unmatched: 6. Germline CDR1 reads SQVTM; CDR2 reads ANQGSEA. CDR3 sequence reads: CSVEWERGTDTQYF. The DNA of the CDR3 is TGCAGCGTTGAGTGGGAGCGGGGAACAGATACGCAGTATTTT.

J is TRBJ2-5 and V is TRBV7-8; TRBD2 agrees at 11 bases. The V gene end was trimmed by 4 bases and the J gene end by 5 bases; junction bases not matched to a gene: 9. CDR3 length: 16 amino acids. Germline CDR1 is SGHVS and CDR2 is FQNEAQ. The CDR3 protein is CASSSHLLAGVETQYF. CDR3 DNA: TGTGCCAGCAGCTCCCACCTACTAGCGGGAGTGGAGACCCAGTACTTC.

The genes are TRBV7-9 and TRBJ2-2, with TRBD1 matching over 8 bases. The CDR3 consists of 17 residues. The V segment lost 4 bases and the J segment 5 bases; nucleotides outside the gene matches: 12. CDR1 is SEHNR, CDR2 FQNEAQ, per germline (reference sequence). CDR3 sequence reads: CASSSLGQGPGTGELFF. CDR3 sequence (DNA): TGTGCCAGCAGCTCCCTAGGACAGGGACCGGGGACCGGGGAGCTGTTTTTT.

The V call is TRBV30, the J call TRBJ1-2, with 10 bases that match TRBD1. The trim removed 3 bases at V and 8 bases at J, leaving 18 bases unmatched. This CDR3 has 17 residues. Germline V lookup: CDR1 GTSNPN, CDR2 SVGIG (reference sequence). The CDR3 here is CAWSRRGTGASFGGYTF. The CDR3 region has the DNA TGTGCCTGGAGCCGTAGGGGGACAGGGGCCTCCTTCGGGGGCTACACCTTC.

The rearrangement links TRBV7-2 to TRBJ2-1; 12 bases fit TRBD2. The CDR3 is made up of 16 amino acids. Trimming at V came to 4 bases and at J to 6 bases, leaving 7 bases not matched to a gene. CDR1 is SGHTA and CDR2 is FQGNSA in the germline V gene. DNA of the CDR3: TGTGCCAGCAGCTCCGGACTAGCGGGACTTTCCAATGAGCAGTTCTTC. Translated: CASSSGLAGLSNEQFF.

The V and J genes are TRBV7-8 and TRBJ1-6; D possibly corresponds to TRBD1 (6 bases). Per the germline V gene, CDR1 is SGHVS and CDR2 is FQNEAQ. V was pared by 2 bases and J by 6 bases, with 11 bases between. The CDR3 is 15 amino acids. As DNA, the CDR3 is TGTGCCAGCAGCTTACCCGACAGGTTTAATTCACCCCTCCACTTT. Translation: CASSLPDRFNSPLHF.

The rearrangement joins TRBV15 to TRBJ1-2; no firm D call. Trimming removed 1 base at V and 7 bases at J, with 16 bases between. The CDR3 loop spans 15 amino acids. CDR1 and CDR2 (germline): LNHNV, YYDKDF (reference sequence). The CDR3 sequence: CATSRGRRGVSGYTF. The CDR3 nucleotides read TGTGCCACCAGCAGAGGCCGGCGGGGAGTTTCTGGCTACACCTTC.

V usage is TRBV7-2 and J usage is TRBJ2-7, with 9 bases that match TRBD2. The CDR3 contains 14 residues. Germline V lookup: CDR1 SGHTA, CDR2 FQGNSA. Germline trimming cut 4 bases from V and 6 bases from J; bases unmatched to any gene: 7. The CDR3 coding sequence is TGTGCCAGCAGCTCGAGTAGCGGGAGTGGCGAGCAGTACTTC. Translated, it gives CASSSSSGSGEQYF.

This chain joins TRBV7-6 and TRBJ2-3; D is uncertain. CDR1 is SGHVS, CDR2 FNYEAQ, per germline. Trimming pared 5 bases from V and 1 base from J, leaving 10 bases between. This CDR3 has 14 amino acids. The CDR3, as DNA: TGTGCCAGCAGCCCAGCAGGCGGCACAGATACGCAGTATTTT. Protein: CASSPAGGTDTQYF.

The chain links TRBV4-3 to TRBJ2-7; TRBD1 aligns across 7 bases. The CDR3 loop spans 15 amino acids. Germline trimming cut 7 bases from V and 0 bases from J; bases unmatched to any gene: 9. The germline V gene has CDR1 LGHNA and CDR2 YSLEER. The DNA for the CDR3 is TGCGCCAGCAAGCTTAGCCAGGGGGACTCCTACGAGCAGTACTTC. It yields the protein CASKLSQGDSYEQYF.